The rows below give T cell receptor beta chains drawn from one sample of a study of T cells after yellow fever vaccination. MiXCR, applied by TCRdb to the 5' RACE reads, yields one record per CDR3 protein. The sample holds under 500,000 distinct CDR3 sequences, roughly a sixth seen once. Sequenced here: PBMCs, sampled before the yellow fever booster vaccination. Receptor source: a man between 18 and 35 years old who received the YFV17D yellow fever vaccine. Both conserved end residues are part of each CDR3. The order of the fields is J gene, clone size, V gene, CDR3 protein. Only some rows state a clone size, as once, few, many or a class for expanded clones.

TRBJ1-1 NA TRBV7-2 CASSFAWLNTEAFF
TRBJ2-5 NA TRBV5-8 CASSLGVTGEETQYF
TRBJ2-7 few TRBV4-3 CASSQGKGAYEQYF
TRBJ1-2 NA TRBV20-1 CSARVPGPNYGYTF
TRBJ2-5 many TRBV29-1 CSGQVASETQYF
TRBJ2-1 few TRBV6-2/TRBV6-3 CASSPLINEQFF
TRBJ1-6 few TRBV5-5 CASSSQGRSNSPLHF
TRBJ2-7 few TRBV15 CATSRAHYEQYF
TRBJ2-6 NA TRBV18 CASSPPVSGANVLTF
TRBJ2-2 NA TRBV11-1 CASSKRRTGITGELFF
TRBJ2-1 few TRBV11-3 CASSLTGTGVGEQFF
TRBJ1-5 NA TRBV27 CASRLGQGIGPQHF
TRBJ1-2 NA TRBV9 CASSGRTDGYGYTF
TRBJ2-1 few TRBV7-2 CASSVSGAYNEQFF
TRBJ1-2 few TRBV28 CASSQQHYGYTF
TRBJ1-6 NA TRBV9 CASGIGNSPLHF
TRBJ1-5 few TRBV5-5 CASSFWQGGQPQHF
TRBJ2-5 NA TRBV6-5 CASSTGRVNGETQYF
TRBJ2-1 many TRBV12-3/TRBV12-4 CASRDLAGLFF
TRBJ2-5 NA TRBV5-1 CASSIAGEETQYF
TRBJ2-5 few TRBV7-7 CASSLVLAGEETQYF
TRBJ2-2 medium-sized TRBV5-1 CASSLAVGAYTGELFF